These 29 T cell receptor beta chains originate from one sample sequenced in a study of blood T cell repertoires in COVID-19. The table came from immunoSEQ multiplex PCR; TCRdb's copy has only in-frame clones and leaves some out. The sample holds over 45,000 clones, 89% seen once. The sample taken for sequencing was peripheral blood. These receptors all come from a woman aged 60 to 75 with active COVID-19.

This clone was seen a few times. The rearrangement joins TRBV4-3 to TRBJ2-3; TRBD2 matches at 10 bases. Germline CDR1 reads LGHNA; CDR2 reads YSLEER. After removal of 3 bases from V and 2 bases from J, the junction contained 5 bases not matched to a gene. The CDR3 loop spans 16 amino acids. CDR3 loop: CASSHQLAGNTDTQYF. The CDR3, as DNA: TGCGCCAGCAGCCACCAACTAGCGGGGAACACAGATACGCAGTATTTT.

The chain joins TRBV2 to TRBJ1-2; D is uncertain. Deletions cut 3 bases from V and 1 base from J, with 6 bases between. Per germline, CDR1 SNHLY and CDR2 FYNNEI. The CDR3 runs to 13 residues. CDR3 nucleotides: TGTGCCAGCAGTGAGGTGCGTAACTATGGCTACACCTTC. It translates to CASSEVRNYGYTF.

V usage is TRBV7-8 and J usage is TRBJ1-1; D may be TRBD1 (6 bases). The CDR3 is 13 amino acids. The V end was cut by 1 base, the J end by 8 bases, with 11 bases between. The V gene's germline CDR1 is SGHVS and CDR2 FQNEAQ. CDR3 sequence (DNA): TGTGCCAGCAGCTTAGTACAGGGTGGGGAAGCTTTCTTT. Translating it yields CASSLVQGGEAFF.

This chain uses TRBV9 with TRBJ2-3; D ambiguous. The V gene lost 7 bases and the J gene lost 1 base, with 10 bases spanning the gap. From germline, CDR1 is SGDLS and CDR2 YYNGEE. The CDR3 is 13 residues long. CDR3 in amino acids: CASGVGGTDTQYF. Written as DNA, the CDR3 is TGTGCCAGCGGTGTGGGCGGCACAGATACGCAGTATTTT.

This chain connects TRBV5-4 to TRBJ2-7, with 11 bases lining up with TRBD1. Germline values: CDR1 SGHNT, CDR2 YYREEE (reference sequence). The length of the CDR3 is 16 residues. Trimming removed 0 bases from V and 3 bases from J; junction bases left unmatched: 5. CDR3 residues: CASSLGGGTGGYEQYF. The CDR3 coding sequence is TGTGCCAGCAGCTTGGGTGGTGGGACAGGGGGCTACGAGCAGTACTTC.

The chain carries TRBV29-1 and TRBJ2-1, with D possibly being TRBD2 (6 bases). Germline-derived CDR1 and CDR2 are SQVTM and ANQGSEA. The V end was cut by 6 bases, the J end by 4 bases, with 10 bases between. This CDR3 region has 12 residues. CDR3 in amino acids: CSVARGYNEQFF. The CDR3 nucleotides are TGCAGCGTCGCGCGGGGATACAATGAGCAGTTCTTC.

The sample holds one count of this clone. The V gene is TRBV10-3, the J gene TRBJ1-5; 9 nucleotides agree with TRBD1. Germline loops: CDR1 ENHRY, CDR2 SYGVKD. V shed 6 bases and J 5 bases; nucleotides not matched to a gene: 2. The CDR3 is 13 amino acids. The chain's CDR3 is CAISRQGDQPQHF. Here the CDR3 DNA reads TGTGCCATCAGCCGACAGGGGGATCAGCCCCAGCATTTT.

The V gene is TRBV10-3, the J gene TRBJ2-7, with TRBD2 matching 9 bases. This CDR3 has 17 residues. V shed 0 bases and J 4 bases; nucleotides not matched to a gene: 10. Germline V lookup: CDR1 ENHRY, CDR2 SYGVKD. The DNA for the CDR3 is TGTGCCATCAGTGAGTCTCAAGGCGGGGGGGCCAGGTACGAGCAGTACTTC. Translated, it gives CAISESQGGGARYEQYF.

This clone was picked up a small number of times. This sequence joins TRBV6-5 and TRBJ2-7, with D maybe TRBD1 (6 bases). The V gene lost 10 bases and the J gene lost 0 bases, with 13 bases spanning the gap. The CDR3 totals 13 residues. Germline lookup yields CDR1 MNHEY and CDR2 SVGAGI. The CDR3 protein is CAIRDRYSYEQYF. CDR3 sequence (DNA): TGTGCCATCAGAGACAGGTACTCCTACGAGCAGTACTTC.

Here the CDR3 reads CASSEGQKAFF. CDR3 DNA sequence: TGTGCCAGCAGTGAAGGACAGAAAGCTTTCTTT. The rearrangement uses TRBV25-1 and TRBJ1-1; the D gene is possibly TRBD1 (6 bases). CDR1 is MGHDK and CDR2 is SYGVNS in the germline V gene. CDR3 length equals 11 residues. Between the trimmed V and J ends, which lost 2 bases and 9 bases, there was a span of 7 bases.

The chain carries TRBV7-2 and TRBJ2-2; 9 bases agree with TRBD1. The trim removed 5 bases at V and 4 bases at J, leaving 5 bases unmatched. Germline V gives CDR1 SGHTA, CDR2 FQGNSA. The CDR3 covers 15 residues. In DNA, the CDR3 is TGTGCCAGCAGCGGACAGGGGATCCTCACCGGGGAGCTGTTTTTT. Residues: CASSGQGILTGELFF.

J is TRBJ1-1 and V is TRBV24-1, with D perhaps matching TRBD1 (6 bases). This CDR3 has 13 amino acids. Germline lookup yields CDR1 KGHDR and CDR2 SFDVKD. The V end lost 4 bases, the J end lost 5 bases, and 10 bases lay between the germline ends. In nucleotides, the CDR3 is TGTGCCACCAGTGAATCCCAGGGGACTGAAGCTTTCTTT. This gives the protein CATSESQGTEAFF.

A single count supports this clone. The gene calls are TRBV7-8 and TRBJ1-1, with D uncertain. This CDR3 has 15 amino acids. Germline assignment: CDR1 SGHVS and CDR2 FQNEAQ. V gave up 5 bases and J gave up 3 bases, with 16 bases separating them. The CDR3 is CASSPQLGLYTEAFF. CDR3 coding DNA: TGTGCCAGCAGCCCTCAATTGGGCCTTTACACTGAAGCTTTCTTT.

This clone was counted once. CDR3 amino acids: CASSHLQGWGYTF. CDR3 sequence (DNA): TGTGCCAGCAGCCATTTACAGGGCTGGGGCTACACCTTC. The rearrangement links TRBV5-6 to TRBJ1-2; possible D gene TRBD1, 6 bases. The CDR3 is 13 residues long. The V gene lost 4 bases and the J gene lost 8 bases, with 15 bases spanning the gap. Per germline, CDR1 SGHDT and CDR2 YYEEEE. The full variable domain, in which reference TRBV5-6 and TRBJ1-2 provide the parts outside the CDR3, is DAGVTQSPTHLIKTRGQQVTLRCSPKSGHDTVSWYQQALGQGPQFIFQYYEEEERQRGNFPDRFSGHQFPNYSSELNVNALLLGDSALYLCASSHLQGWGYTFGSGTRLTVV.

This rearrangement joins TRBV18 to TRBJ2-7; D is perhaps TRBD2 (6 bases). The V gene lost 6 bases and the J gene lost 2 bases, with 17 bases spanning the gap. The CDR3 runs to 15 residues. Germline loops: CDR1 KGHSH, CDR2 LQKENI. CDR3 in amino acids: CASSPGLQRAYEQYF. CDR3 nucleotide sequence: TGTGCCAGCTCTCCGGGACTCCAGAGGGCCTACGAGCAGTACTTC.

V gene TRBV5-4 combines with J gene TRBJ1-1, with D unresolved. The CDR3 loop spans 13 amino acids. Germline loops: CDR1 SGHNT, CDR2 YYREEE (reference sequence). The ends were cut back, 3 bases at V and 1 base at J, with 7 bases in the middle. The CDR3 loop reads CASSSEPNTEAFF. CDR3 nucleotide sequence: TGTGCCAGCAGCTCGGAGCCGAACACTGAAGCTTTCTTT.

V and J are TRBV7-8 and TRBJ1-3; D remains unclear. Germline values: CDR1 SGHVS, CDR2 FQNEAQ. The CDR3 sequence is 16 residues long. Trimming removed 5 bases from V and 2 bases from J, with 16 bases in between. CDR3 bases: TGTGCCAGCAGCCCCCGGAGCTCTGGCACTGGAAACACCATATATTTT. Encoded protein: CASSPRSSGTGNTIYF.

This clone is a singleton in its sample. This chain uses TRBV7-3 with TRBJ1-1; 9 bases map to TRBD1. This CDR3 spans 14 amino acids. J gave up 5 bases and V 5 bases, and 6 bases lay outside the gene matches. Germline values: CDR1 SGHTA, CDR2 FQGTGA. The CDR3, as DNA: TGTGCCAGCAGCGGACAGGGGAGGGGGACTGAAGCTTTCTTT. Protein sequence: CASSGQGRGTEAFF.

The V and J genes are TRBV7-3 and TRBJ2-2; TRBD1 might be the D (5 bases). The germline gives CDR1 SGHTA, CDR2 FQGTGA. This CDR3 contains 14 residues. V was pared by 6 bases and J by 1 base, with 9 bases between. The CDR3 is CASSFGQNTGELFF. CDR3 sequence (DNA): TGTGCCAGCAGTTTCGGACAGAACACCGGGGAGCTGTTTTTT.

This clone was found once. The chain combines TRBV5-6 with TRBJ1-4; tentative D call: TRBD1 (6 bases). With 1 base removed from V and 6 bases from J, the gap between germline ends came to 22 bases. The germline CDR1 and CDR2 sequences are SGHDT and YYEEEE. The CDR3 length is 18 residues. CDR3 nucleotides: TGTGCCAGCAGCTTGAGGTCCCTCTGGGGGCAGGGTGATGAAAAACTGTTTTTT. This codes for CASSLRSLWGQGDEKLFF.

This sequence joins TRBV2 and TRBJ1-2; D is possibly TRBD1 (6 bases). CDR3 length: 12 amino acids. Germline-derived CDR1 and CDR2 are SNHLY and FYNNEI. V was cut by 11 bases and J by 7 bases, with 17 bases left in between. The CDR3 spells CAGYHRAAGYTF. The DNA for the CDR3 is TGTGCCGGCTATCACAGGGCCGCTGGCTACACCTTC.

The rearrangement links TRBV20-1 to TRBJ1-1; D call uncertain. Germline V gene sequence: CDR1 DFQATT, CDR2 SNEGSKA (reference sequence). Trimming cost V 5 bases and J 0 bases, with 4 bases left between them. The CDR3 length is 11 residues. CDR3 sequence reads: CSAPMNTEAFF. In nucleotides, the CDR3 is TGCAGTGCTCCAATGAACACTGAAGCTTTCTTT.

V and J are TRBV25-1 and TRBJ1-2, with D perhaps matching TRBD1 (5 bases). The V end lost 4 bases, the J end lost 4 bases, and 16 bases lay between the germline ends. Germline V gene data show CDR1 as MGHDK and CDR2 as SYGVNS. This CDR3 spans 15 amino acids. The CDR3 spells CASSARGRDGYGYTF. In nucleotides, the CDR3 is TGTGCCAGCAGTGCTCGGGGGAGGGATGGCTATGGCTACACCTTC.

This chain uses TRBV2 with TRBJ1-2; 7 bases agree with TRBD1. The CDR3 is 11 amino acids. Per germline, CDR1 SNHLY and CDR2 FYNNEI. V shed 8 bases and J 8 bases; nucleotides not matched to a gene: 5. The CDR3 spells CASPTGHGYTF. In nucleotides, the CDR3 is TGTGCCAGCCCGACAGGGCACGGCTACACCTTC.

The J gene is TRBJ2-1, the V gene TRBV5-6, with TRBD2 matching over 7 bases. Trimming cost V 4 bases and J 0 bases; bases outside gene matches: 10. CDR1 and CDR2 (germline): SGHDT, YYEEEE. The CDR3 contains 17 residues. The CDR3 nucleotides are TGTGCCAGCAGCCCCCAGACAACGGGGGGCTCCTACAATGAGCAGTTCTTC. Its protein product is CASSPQTTGGSYNEQFF. Using reference TRBV5-6 and TRBJ2-1 for the parts outside the CDR3, the full variable domain is DAGVTQSPTHLIKTRGQQVTLRCSPKSGHDTVSWYQQALGQGPQFIFQYYEEEERQRGNFPDRFSGHQFPNYSSELNVNALLLGDSALYLCASSPQTTGGSYNEQFFGPGTRLTVL.

CDR3 DNA: TGTGCCAGCAGCTCCGCAAGCGGGGGGAGCACAGATACGCAGTATTTT. This translates into CASSSASGGSTDTQYF. This sequence joins TRBV5-4 and TRBJ2-3; TRBD2 aligns across 9 bases. Trimming removed 3 bases from V and 0 bases from J; junction bases left unmatched: 5. Germline CDR1 and CDR2: SGHNT and YYREEE (reference sequence). The CDR3 is 16 residues long.

The chain is built from TRBV13 and TRBJ2-6, with D hard to call. Germline V CDR1 and CDR2: PRHDT, FYEKMQ (reference sequence). The CDR3 runs to 13 residues. V was cut by 3 bases and J by 3 bases, with 3 bases left in between. CDR3 in DNA: TGTGCCAGCAGCTTCAGTGGGGCCAACGTCCTGACTTTC. Protein sequence: CASSFSGANVLTF.

This chain joins TRBV29-1 and TRBJ2-1; TRBD2 agrees at 9 bases. CDR1 and CDR2 from the germline V gene are SQVTM and ANQGSEA. The trim removed 7 bases at V and 9 bases at J, leaving 13 bases unmatched. The CDR3 spans 14 residues. The CDR3 DNA follows: TGCAGCGGAGAAGCGGGGGGAACACGAGGTGAGCAGTTCTTC. Translated: CSGEAGGTRGEQFF.

The chain employs TRBV6-5 and TRBJ1-1; D might be TRBD1 (5 bases). Germline CDR1 MNHEY, CDR2 SVGAGI. Trimming cost V 6 bases and J 0 bases, with 11 bases left between them. The CDR3 contains 14 residues. The CDR3 DNA is TGTGCCAGCAGACTCGACAGAATGAACACTGAAGCTTTCTTT. Residues: CASRLDRMNTEAFF.